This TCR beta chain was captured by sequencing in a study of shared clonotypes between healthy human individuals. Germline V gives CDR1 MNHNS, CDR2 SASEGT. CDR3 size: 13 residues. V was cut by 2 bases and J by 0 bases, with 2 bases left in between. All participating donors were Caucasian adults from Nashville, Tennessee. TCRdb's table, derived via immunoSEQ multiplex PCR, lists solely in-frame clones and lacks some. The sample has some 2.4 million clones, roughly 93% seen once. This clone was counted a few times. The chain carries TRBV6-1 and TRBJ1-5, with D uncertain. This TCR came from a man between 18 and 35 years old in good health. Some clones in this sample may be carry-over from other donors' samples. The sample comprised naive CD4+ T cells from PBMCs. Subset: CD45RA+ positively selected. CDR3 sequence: CASSEYSNQPQHF. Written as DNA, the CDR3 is TGTGCCAGCAGTGAATATAGCAATCAGCCCCAGCATTTT.